The 16 T cell receptor beta chains below were found in one sample sequenced in a study of shared clonotypes between healthy human individuals. Profiling relied on immunoSEQ multiplex PCR, and the TCRdb table lists in-frame clones only, not all of them. The sample lists fewer than 500,000 clones; about 79% were seen once. The sample comprised PBMCs. These TCRs come from a woman aged 40 to 50 in good health. Some clones in this sample may be carry-over from other donors' samples.

Only a few counts were recorded for this clone. The V and J genes are TRBV5-6 and TRBJ2-5; perhaps TRBD2 as D (5 bases). This CDR3 region has 15 residues. V was clipped by 4 bases and J by 4 bases, with 17 bases between them. The germline V gene encodes CDR1 SGHDT and CDR2 YYEEEE. This CDR3 is CASSTGHPRGETQYF. CDR3 sequence (DNA): TGTGCCAGCAGCACCGGCCACCCCCGGGGAGAGACCCAGTACTTC.

CDR3 residues: CASRLIGYEQYF. CDR3 bases: TGTGCCAGCAGGTTGATAGGATACGAGCAGTACTTC. The rearrangement links TRBV5-5 to TRBJ2-7; D is ambiguous. V lost 5 bases, J lost 4 bases, and 10 bases lay in between. This CDR3 is built from 12 residues. Germline lookup yields CDR1 SGHKS and CDR2 YYEKEE (reference sequence). Full variable domain (outside the CDR3, taken from reference TRBV5-5 and TRBJ2-7): DAGVTQSPTHLIKTRGQQVTLRCSPISGHKSVSWYQQVLGQGPQFIFQYYEKEERGRGNFPDRFSARQFPNYSSELNVNALLLGDSALYLCASRLIGYEQYFGPGTRLTVT.

This clone was observed a few times. CDR3 bases: TGTGCCAGTAGTATCCTGACGGGGGCCAGTGGCTACACCTTC. Translation gives CASSILTGASGYTF. The rearrangement uses TRBV19 and TRBJ1-2; possible D gene TRBD1, 6 bases. The CDR3 covers 14 residues. The germline V gene encodes CDR1 LNHDA and CDR2 SQIVND (reference sequence). The V end was cut by 3 bases, the J end by 7 bases, with 15 bases between.

The rearrangement links TRBV29-1 to TRBJ2-7; tentative D call: TRBD2 (6 bases). V gave up 3 bases and J gave up 2 bases, with 11 bases separating them. Germline V gene sequence: CDR1 SQVTM, CDR2 ANQGSEA. This CDR3 comprises 13 residues. CDR3 bases: TGCAGCGTTGAGTTGGCGGGGACCTACGAGCAGTACTTC. Translation: CSVELAGTYEQYF.

This clone was picked up many times. Other DNA variants within this sample encode the same CDR3. The chain links TRBV13 to TRBJ2-5, with 12 positions matching TRBD2. J lost 0 bases, V lost 4 bases, and 3 bases had no gene match. CDR3 length: 16 amino acids. The germline V gene encodes CDR1 PRHDT and CDR2 FYEKMQ (reference sequence). The CDR3 DNA is TGTGCCAGCAGCTCCCGACTAGCGGGAGACCAAGAGACCCAGTACTTC. It yields the protein CASSSRLAGDQETQYF.

The chain uses TRBV9 and TRBJ2-1; tentative D call: TRBD2 (5 bases). V was shortened by 0 bases and J by 7 bases, with 11 bases between the two germline ends. CDR3 size: 14 residues. Germline V lookup: CDR1 SGDLS, CDR2 YYNGEE. The CDR3 spells CASSVVGGLNEQFF. CDR3 coding DNA: TGTGCCAGCAGCGTAGTTGGAGGTTTAAATGAGCAGTTCTTC.

This clone occurred once. The chain employs TRBV6-5 and TRBJ1-4; TRBD1 matches at 9 bases. J gave up 8 bases and V 6 bases, and 10 bases lay outside the gene matches. The CDR3 covers 15 residues. Germline CDR1 MNHEY, CDR2 SVGAGI. CDR3 coding DNA: TGTGCCAGCAGCATAACAGGGGGCGAGGAGGAAAAACTGTTTTTT. Translation gives CASSITGGEEEKLFF.

The genes are TRBV28 and TRBJ1-2, with TRBD1 identical over 7 bases. This CDR3 region has 13 residues. CDR1 and CDR2 from the germline V gene are MDHEN and SYDVKM. Unmatched junction bases numbered 4, after V lost 3 bases and J lost 6 bases. CDR3 amino acids: CASSFSGGNGYTF. CDR3 DNA sequence: TGTGCCAGCAGTTTTTCAGGGGGGAATGGCTACACCTTC.

The chain recombines TRBV5-5 with TRBJ2-1; 8 bases map to TRBD2. This CDR3 is 14 amino acids long. Germline lookup yields CDR1 SGHKS and CDR2 YYEKEE (reference sequence). V trimming: 4 bases; J trimming: 2 bases; junction bases outside the gene matches: 2. CDR3 DNA: TGTGCCAGCAGCCTTAGCGGGACCTACAATGAGCAGTTCTTC. It codes for CASSLSGTYNEQFF.

This clone was observed once. The V and J genes are TRBV5-1 and TRBJ2-7; 10 bases map to TRBD2. J was trimmed by 2 bases and V by 1 base; bases with no gene match: 3. CDR3 length: 15 amino acids. The germline gives CDR1 SGHRS, CDR2 YFSETQ. CDR3 DNA: TGCGCCAGCAGCTTGAGCCTAGCGGGGGCCTACGAGCAGTACTTC. This encodes CASSLSLAGAYEQYF.

The CDR3 protein is CAWSLLAGGPGGELFF. In nucleotides, the CDR3 is TGTGCCTGGAGTCTACTAGCGGGAGGGCCGGGCGGGGAGCTGTTTTTT. J is TRBJ2-2 and V is TRBV30, with 13 bases aligning to TRBD2. There are 16 residues in the CDR3. Germline trimming cut 2 bases from V and 7 bases from J; bases unmatched to any gene: 7. Per the germline V gene, CDR1 is GTSNPN and CDR2 is SVGIG (reference sequence).

The V and J genes are TRBV25-1 and TRBJ2-5, with 7 nucleotides matching TRBD2. The CDR3 contains 16 residues. Trimming at V came to 0 bases and at J to 5 bases, leaving 9 bases not matched to a gene. Germline CDR1 is MGHDK and CDR2 is SYGVNS. The CDR3 reads CASSEYTSMGGETQYF. Written as DNA, the CDR3 is TGTGCCAGCAGTGAATATACCAGCATGGGGGGGGAGACCCAGTACTTC.

The chain combines TRBV7-2 with TRBJ2-7; D call uncertain. The germline V and J ends were trimmed by 4 bases and 0 bases, with 10 bases remaining between them. In germline, CDR1 is SGHTA, CDR2 FQGNSA. The CDR3 is 14 amino acids. This CDR3 reads CASSWAASSYEQYF. As DNA, the CDR3 is TGTGCCAGCAGCTGGGCGGCAAGCTCCTACGAGCAGTACTTC.

The rearrangement uses TRBV7-3 and TRBJ2-3, with 11 positions matching TRBD2. The CDR3 sequence is 14 residues long. The V gene's germline CDR1 is SGHTA and CDR2 FQGTGA. Unmatched junction bases numbered 4, after V lost 5 bases and J lost 6 bases. The CDR3 is CASSILAGADTQYF. The CDR3 region has the DNA TGTGCCAGCAGCATACTAGCGGGAGCTGATACGCAGTATTTT.

V gene TRBV19 combines with J gene TRBJ2-7; 9 bases are a match to TRBD1. Trimming took 6 bases from V and 4 from J; bases not matched to a gene: 7. The length of the CDR3 is 14 residues. Germline V gene sequence: CDR1 LNHDA, CDR2 SQIVND (reference sequence). In DNA form, the CDR3 reads TGTGCCAGTAGATCCACAGGGGGCAGGTACGAGCAGTACTTC. The encoded protein is CASRSTGGRYEQYF.

The rearrangement links TRBV6-1 to TRBJ2-2; 11 bases line up with TRBD2. The germline gives CDR1 MNHNS, CDR2 SASEGT. V lost 1 base to trimming and J lost 5 bases; unmatched junction nucleotides: 15. This CDR3 has 20 residues. This CDR3 is CASSEVIGGTSGSLTGELFF. CDR3 DNA sequence: TGTGCCAGCAGTGAAGTTATTGGAGGCACTAGCGGGAGCTTGACCGGGGAGCTGTTTTTT.